This passage covers 5 T cell receptor beta chains from one sample sequenced in a study of control samples from healthy donors and cancer patients. Clones were sequenced by immunoSEQ multiplex PCR, and TCRdb holds only the in-frame ones, with some missing. The sample has some 90,000 clones, 70% to 90% seen once. The sequenced sample consisted of blood. Receptor source: a woman between 45 and 60 years old in good health.

This sequence joins TRBV7-3 and TRBJ1-6; D may be TRBD1 (6 bases). Per germline, CDR1 SGHTA and CDR2 FQGTGA. This CDR3 spans 14 amino acids. Trimming took 6 bases from V and 10 from J, leaving 16 bases between them. Here the CDR3 DNA reads TGTGCCAGCAGTCAAGGGGGTAGTGGCTCACCCCTCCACTTT. Protein sequence: CASSQGGSGSPLHF.

CDR3 amino acids: CASSPTGASSYNEQFF. The DNA of the CDR3 is TGTGCCAGCAGCCCCACGGGGGCGAGCTCCTACAATGAGCAGTTCTTC. The V call is TRBV7-6, the J call TRBJ2-1; D tentatively reads TRBD1 or TRBD2 (6 bases each). V lost 5 bases to trimming and J lost 0 bases, with 14 bases between them. The CDR3 length is 16 residues. The germline gives CDR1 SGHVS, CDR2 FNYEAQ.

This clone showed up just a few times. The chain is built from TRBV5-1 and TRBJ2-5; D ambiguous. The CDR3 consists of 13 residues. V was pared by 2 bases and J by 1 base, with 6 bases between. CDR1 is SGHRS and CDR2 is YFSETQ in the germline V gene. The DNA of the CDR3 is TGCGCCAGCAGCTTCAACGCCCAAGAGACCCAGTACTTC. Protein sequence: CASSFNAQETQYF.

The rearrangement uses TRBV7-2 and TRBJ1-5; D not certain. The CDR3 extends over 11 amino acids. Germline V gene lookup returns CDR1 SGHTA and CDR2 FQGNSA. The germline V and J ends were trimmed by 3 bases and 13 bases, with 10 bases remaining between them. CDR3 loop: CASSLHSTQHF. Here the CDR3 DNA reads TGTGCCAGCAGCTTGCATTCAACTCAGCATTTT.

On this clone itself: Other DNA sequences of this sample code for an identical CDR3. This chain connects TRBV14 to TRBJ1-4, with a tentative D call TRBD1 (5 bases). Trimming cost V 1 base and J 4 bases, with 13 bases left between them. From germline, CDR1 is SGHDN and CDR2 FVKESK. The CDR3 length is 16 residues. The CDR3 coding sequence is TGTGCCAGCAGCCAAGGCACCGGGACGGATAATGAAAAACTGTTTTTT. Its translation: CASSQGTGTDNEKLFF.